This is a list of T cell receptor beta chains from one sample in a study of response to subunit inactivated influenza vaccine. From the RT-PCR reads, TCRdb called clonotypes with MiXCR, one entry per CDR3 protein. This sample has about 190,000 distinct CDR3 sequences, with approximately 14% found just once. Sequencing was performed on CD8+ T cells sorted from PBMCs, taken 5 days after vaccination. The receptors originated from a man between 45 and 60 years old who received an inactivated influenza vaccine. Both conserved end residues are part of each CDR3. Fields, in order: CDR3 DNA, CDR3 protein, V gene, D gene, J gene, clone size. The D gene is left open where the match is weak. Size tells how often a clone was seen (once, few, many) or the class of an expanded clone, and some rows leave it out.

cdr3_nt: TGTGCCAGCAGCCCAAAAGGGACCGTCTACAATGAGCAGTTCTTC; cdr3_aa: CASSPKGTVYNEQFF; v_call: TRBV7-2; d_call: -; j_call: TRBJ2-1; clone_size: many
cdr3_nt: TGCGCCAGCAGTGAGTCTTTAGATACGCAGTATTTT; cdr3_aa: CASSESLDTQYF; v_call: TRBV10-2; d_call: -; j_call: TRBJ2-3; clone_size: few
cdr3_nt: TGTGCCAGCAGACAGACAGGGAGCTCCTACAATGAGCAGTTCTTC; cdr3_aa: CASRQTGSSYNEQFF; v_call: TRBV2; d_call: TRBD1; j_call: TRBJ2-1; clone_size: few
cdr3_nt: TGTGCCAGCAGCCCGGGGACTAGCGTTGAGCAGTTCTTC; cdr3_aa: CASSPGTSVEQFF; v_call: TRBV3-1; d_call: TRBD2; j_call: TRBJ2-1; clone_size: -
cdr3_nt: TGTGCCAGCAGTTATTCGGGACAAGTCTACGAGCAGTACTTC; cdr3_aa: CASSYSGQVYEQYF; v_call: TRBV6-2/TRBV6-3; d_call: -; j_call: TRBJ2-7; clone_size: -
cdr3_nt: TGTGCCAGCATCGGAGCTGGCGAGCAGTACTTC; cdr3_aa: CASIGAGEQYF; v_call: TRBV7-9; d_call: -; j_call: TRBJ2-7; clone_size: -
cdr3_nt: TGTGCCAGCAGTCGATACAGGGAGAACACTGAAGCTTTCTTT; cdr3_aa: CASSRYRENTEAFF; v_call: TRBV28; d_call: -; j_call: TRBJ1-1; clone_size: -
cdr3_nt: TGTGCCAGCAGTTTTGAAGGGGTGCGCGGCGAAAAACTGTTTTTT; cdr3_aa: CASSFEGVRGEKLFF; v_call: TRBV28; d_call: -; j_call: TRBJ1-4; clone_size: -
cdr3_nt: TGTGCCAGCAGCTTGGGTAGCGGGACCTTCCGGAAAGAGACCCAGTACTTC; cdr3_aa: CASSLGSGTFRKETQYF; v_call: TRBV7-8; d_call: TRBD2; j_call: TRBJ2-5; clone_size: few
cdr3_nt: TGTGCCAGCAGTTTAGTTCCGGGGCTCTACGAGCAGTACTTC; cdr3_aa: CASSLVPGLYEQYF; v_call: TRBV12-3/TRBV12-4; d_call: -; j_call: TRBJ2-7; clone_size: -
cdr3_nt: TGTGCCAGCAGCCAAGGAGTAAGAGACAGCTATGGCTACACCTTC; cdr3_aa: CASSQGVRDSYGYTF; v_call: TRBV4-2; d_call: -; j_call: TRBJ1-2; clone_size: -
cdr3_nt: TGTGCCAGCAGTTTAGGTATCGACAGGGGCCAAGAGACCCAGTACTTC; cdr3_aa: CASSLGIDRGQETQYF; v_call: TRBV28; d_call: TRBD1; j_call: TRBJ2-5; clone_size: -
cdr3_nt: TGTGCCAGCAGCTCAGGACAGGGCACAGATACGCAGTATTTT; cdr3_aa: CASSSGQGTDTQYF; v_call: TRBV7-2; d_call: TRBD1; j_call: TRBJ2-3; clone_size: many
cdr3_nt: TGCGCCAGCAGCCACCTAACCCGGACTAGCGTCTACAATGAGCAGTTCTTC; cdr3_aa: CASSHLTRTSVYNEQFF; v_call: TRBV4-3; d_call: TRBD2; j_call: TRBJ2-1; clone_size: -
cdr3_nt: TGCGCCAGCAGCCAAGATCGCCTGGCCCTGAACACTGAAGCTTTCTTT; cdr3_aa: CASSQDRLALNTEAFF; v_call: TRBV4-3; d_call: -; j_call: TRBJ1-1; clone_size: few
cdr3_nt: TGTGCCAGCAGTTTCTCTGGTCGGTATAACGTCTATGGCTACACCTTC; cdr3_aa: CASSFSGRYNVYGYTF; v_call: TRBV12-3/TRBV12-4; d_call: -; j_call: TRBJ1-2; clone_size: few
cdr3_nt: TGTGCCAGCAGTAGAACAGGGGGGAACTCCTACGAGCAGTACTTC; cdr3_aa: CASSRTGGNSYEQYF; v_call: TRBV12-3/TRBV12-4; d_call: TRBD1; j_call: TRBJ2-7; clone_size: -
cdr3_nt: TGTGCCAGCACCCAATTAGGGACAGTCCATGGCTACACCTTC; cdr3_aa: CASTQLGTVHGYTF; v_call: TRBV12-3/TRBV12-4; d_call: TRBD1; j_call: TRBJ1-2; clone_size: -
cdr3_nt: TGTGCCAGCAGTTTAAACCGGGACGTCTACGAGCAGTACTTC; cdr3_aa: CASSLNRDVYEQYF; v_call: TRBV28; d_call: -; j_call: TRBJ2-7; clone_size: -
cdr3_nt: TGTGCCAGCAGTTTAGTACAGGGATCCTACTATGGCTACACCTTC; cdr3_aa: CASSLVQGSYYGYTF; v_call: TRBV27; d_call: -; j_call: TRBJ1-2; clone_size: -
cdr3_nt: TGTGCCAGCAGCGTAGAAGGTCCTAGCACAGATACGCAGTATTTT; cdr3_aa: CASSVEGPSTDTQYF; v_call: TRBV9; d_call: -; j_call: TRBJ2-3; clone_size: few
cdr3_nt: TGTGCCAGCAGCTTAGCCCGGACTAGCGGATTTAGCACAGATACGCAGTATTTT; cdr3_aa: CASSLARTSGFSTDTQYF; v_call: TRBV11-1; d_call: TRBD2; j_call: TRBJ2-3; clone_size: few
cdr3_nt: TGTGCCAGCAGCCGAGGGACTAGCGGGGGGCTGGAGAATGAGCAGTTCTTC; cdr3_aa: CASSRGTSGGLENEQFF; v_call: TRBV12-3/TRBV12-4; d_call: TRBD2; j_call: TRBJ2-1; clone_size: few
cdr3_nt: TGCAGCGTTGATGCGGTTGAAGCTTTCTTT; cdr3_aa: CSVDAVEAFF; v_call: TRBV29-1; d_call: -; j_call: TRBJ1-1; clone_size: many
cdr3_nt: TGCGCCAGCAGCCAAGATACACAGTTCCGGGAGCTGTTTTTT; cdr3_aa: CASSQDTQFRELFF; v_call: TRBV4-3; d_call: -; j_call: TRBJ2-2; clone_size: few
cdr3_nt: TGTGCCAGCAGTTATACGGACGAGCAGTACTTC; cdr3_aa: CASSYTDEQYF; v_call: TRBV7-2; d_call: -; j_call: TRBJ2-7; clone_size: -
cdr3_nt: TGCGCCAGCAGCCCGGGGACAGGGTCGGTCTATGGCTACACCTTC; cdr3_aa: CASSPGTGSVYGYTF; v_call: TRBV4-3; d_call: TRBD1; j_call: TRBJ1-2; clone_size: -
cdr3_nt: TGTGCCAGCAGCTTAGATTACCCGGATCGCTACGAGCAGTACTTC; cdr3_aa: CASSLDYPDRYEQYF; v_call: TRBV11-2; d_call: -; j_call: TRBJ2-7; clone_size: -
cdr3_nt: TGTGCCAGCAGTGAATACAGGGGGAGTACTGAAGCTTTCTTT; cdr3_aa: CASSEYRGSTEAFF; v_call: TRBV25-1; d_call: TRBD1; j_call: TRBJ1-1; clone_size: many
cdr3_nt: TGCAGTGCTAGAGGACATCTTCGGAAAAACTCAGACCCCTACGAGCAGTACTTC; cdr3_aa: CSARGHLRKNSDPYEQYF; v_call: TRBV20-1; d_call: -; j_call: TRBJ2-7; clone_size: -
cdr3_nt: TGTGCCTGGAGTGTACTTGGGGGGGAGCTGTTTTTT; cdr3_aa: CAWSVLGGELFF; v_call: TRBV30; d_call: -; j_call: TRBJ2-2; clone_size: few
cdr3_nt: TGTGCCAGCAGCCTCCCTAGAGAGACCCAGTACTTC; cdr3_aa: CASSLPRETQYF; v_call: TRBV5-5; d_call: -; j_call: TRBJ2-5; clone_size: -
cdr3_nt: TGCAGTGCCCCAGGCCGGGGGGCGACTGAAGCTTTCTTT; cdr3_aa: CSAPGRGATEAFF; v_call: TRBV20-1; d_call: -; j_call: TRBJ1-1; clone_size: -
cdr3_nt: TGCAGCGTTGATAACGGCAACCGCTACGAGCAGTACTTC; cdr3_aa: CSVDNGNRYEQYF; v_call: TRBV29-1; d_call: -; j_call: TRBJ2-7; clone_size: few
cdr3_nt: TGTGCCAGCAGTTTAAGTCTAGCGGGTAGAAATGAGCAGTTCTTC; cdr3_aa: CASSLSLAGRNEQFF; v_call: TRBV12-3/TRBV12-4; d_call: TRBD2; j_call: TRBJ2-1; clone_size: many
cdr3_nt: TGCAGTGCTAGTTATCTCGAGGGGAGGCAAGAGACCCAGTACTTC; cdr3_aa: CSASYLEGRQETQYF; v_call: TRBV20-1; d_call: -; j_call: TRBJ2-5; clone_size: -
cdr3_nt: TGCAGTGCTAGAAGCGTGGATTTGGCCAACTATGGCTACACCTTC; cdr3_aa: CSARSVDLANYGYTF; v_call: TRBV20-1; d_call: -; j_call: TRBJ1-2; clone_size: many